The clone carrying this T cell receptor beta chain was counted a few times. Antigen specificity is unknown. This CDR3 comprises 12 residues. Germline V gene data show CDR1 as MRHNA and CDR2 as SNTAGT. The V end was cut by 5 bases, the J end by 13 bases, with 17 bases between. This sample was included in a study of CD8+CD57+ T cells in acquired aplastic anemia. Study-wide results and limits: CD8+CD57+ cells in patients trailed total CD4+ and CD8+ pools in diversity. Overlapping CD8+ CDR3 repertoires of patients and controls contained roughly 29 shared sequences.

Flow cytometry had shown expanded CD8+CD57+ cells in the patients chosen for sequencing. Also included was the sequencing of CD8+CD57+ effector memory cells from about 15% of the 12 patients. As a group, the patients uniformly had severe acquired aplastic anemia. Patients had received no therapy at the time of blood sampling. TCR beta VDJ combinations and CDR3 sequences were profiled from genomic DNA. One entry per CDR3 protein results from TCRdb running MiXCR on the reads. The data hold around 21,000 distinct CDR3 sequences, with about 40% observed a single time. This chain joins TRBV6-4 and TRBJ2-5; D is undetermined. The sample taken for sequencing was CD8+CD57+ T cells sorted from PBMCs. The subset here: bead-enriched CD8+CD57+ effector memory T cells from SAA patients. The clonotype originates from a human donor with aplastic anemia. CDR3: CASSQVPGNVYF. In DNA, the CDR3 is TGTGCCAGCAGTCAAGTCCCTGGGAACGTGTACTTC.